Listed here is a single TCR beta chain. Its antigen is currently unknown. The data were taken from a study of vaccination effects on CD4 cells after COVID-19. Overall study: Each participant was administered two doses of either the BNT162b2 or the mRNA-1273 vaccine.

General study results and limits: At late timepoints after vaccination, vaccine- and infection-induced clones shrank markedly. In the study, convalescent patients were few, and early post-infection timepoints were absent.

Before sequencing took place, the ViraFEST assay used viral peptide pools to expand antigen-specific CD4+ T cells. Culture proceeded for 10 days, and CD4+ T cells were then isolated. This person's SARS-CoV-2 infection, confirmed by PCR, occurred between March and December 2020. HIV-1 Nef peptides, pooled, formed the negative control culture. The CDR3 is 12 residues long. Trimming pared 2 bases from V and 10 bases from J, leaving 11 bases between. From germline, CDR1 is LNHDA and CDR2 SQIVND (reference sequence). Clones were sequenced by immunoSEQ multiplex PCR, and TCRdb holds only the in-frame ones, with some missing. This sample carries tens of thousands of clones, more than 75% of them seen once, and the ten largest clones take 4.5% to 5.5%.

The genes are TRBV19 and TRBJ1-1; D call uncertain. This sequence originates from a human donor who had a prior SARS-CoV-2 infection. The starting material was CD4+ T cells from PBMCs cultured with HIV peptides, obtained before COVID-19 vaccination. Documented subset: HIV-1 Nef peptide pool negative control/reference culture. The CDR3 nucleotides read TGTGCCAGTAGTATATACGGAGGTACAGCTTTCTTT. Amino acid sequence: CASSIYGGTAFF.